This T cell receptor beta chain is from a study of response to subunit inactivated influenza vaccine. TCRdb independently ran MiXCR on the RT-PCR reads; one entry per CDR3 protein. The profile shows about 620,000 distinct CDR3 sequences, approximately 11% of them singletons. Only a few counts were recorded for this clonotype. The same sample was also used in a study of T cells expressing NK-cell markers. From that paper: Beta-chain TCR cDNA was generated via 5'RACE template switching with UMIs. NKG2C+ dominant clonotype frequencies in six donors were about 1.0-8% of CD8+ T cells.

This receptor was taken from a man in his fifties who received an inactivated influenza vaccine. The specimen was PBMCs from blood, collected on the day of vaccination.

CDR3 region: CASRMTGTEAFF. CDR3 coding DNA: TGTGCCAGCAGAATGACAGGGACTGAAGCTTTCTTT. This chain links TRBV7-9 with TRBJ1-1, with 7 bases aligning to TRBD1. The V gene's germline CDR1 is SEHNR and CDR2 FQNEAQ (reference sequence). Unmatched junction bases numbered 3, after V lost 6 bases and J lost 5 bases. The CDR3 is made up of 12 amino acids.